The 20 T cell receptor beta chains reported below all come from one sample, sequenced in a study of cytomegalovirus exposure and HLA in healthy donors. 13 Jbeta primers and 60 Vbeta primers were used for the PCR. Clones were sequenced by immunoSEQ multiplex PCR, and TCRdb holds only the in-frame ones, with some missing. The sample contains 55,000 to 70,000 clones, over 60% of which appear only once. The material sequenced was PBMCs. These receptors originate from a young woman in good health and CMV-seronegative.

The genes are TRBV21-1 and TRBJ2-1; TRBD1 was called by the table and not checked on the DNA. TRBV21-1 is reported as a pseudogene. The CDR3 has 16 residues. The CDR3 here is CASSKVDRATYNEQFF. As DNA, the CDR3 is TGTGCCAGCAGCAAAGTTGACAGGGCTACCTACAATGAGCAGTTCTTC.

The V and J genes are TRBV7-2 and TRBJ1-2; D gene unclear. Looked up from germline, CDR1 is SGHTA and CDR2 is FQGNSA. The CDR3 is 14 amino acids. V dropped 0 bases and J dropped 0 bases, with 5 bases sitting between them. CDR3 loop: CASSLALANYGYTF. In DNA form, the CDR3 reads TGTGCCAGCAGCTTAGCGTTAGCTAACTATGGCTACACCTTC.

V is TRBV27 and J is TRBJ2-5; the match to TRBD2 covers 8 bases. Germline lookup yields CDR1 MNHEY and CDR2 SMNVEV (reference sequence). The V and J ends lost 4 bases and 5 bases, in that order; junction bases with no gene match: 12. This CDR3 spans 16 amino acids. CDR3 nucleotide sequence: TGTGCCAGCAGTTACCATAGCGGGACCCTCCAGGAGACCCAGTACTTC. Encoded protein: CASSYHSGTLQETQYF.

This chain joins TRBV4-2 and TRBJ2-5; maybe TRBD2 (6 bases). Germline V lookup: CDR1 LGHNA, CDR2 YNFKEQ. This CDR3 comprises 15 residues. Trimming stripped 1 base from V and 5 bases from J, with 14 bases between. The CDR3 DNA sequence: TGTGCCAGCAGCCAAGGTCTCGGGAGTGGGGAGACCCAGTACTTC. It specifies CASSQGLGSGETQYF.

This clone was counted a single time. V and J are TRBV29-1 and TRBJ2-5; 7 nucleotides align to TRBD1. The trim removed 3 bases at V and 1 base at J, leaving 8 bases unmatched. CDR3 length: 15 residues. The germline V gene encodes CDR1 SQVTM and CDR2 ANQGSEA. CDR3 DNA: TGCAGCGTTGATCCTTCTGACAGGGCCCAAGAGACCCAGTACTTC. It is translated as CSVDPSDRAQETQYF.

The rearrangement uses TRBV28 and TRBJ2-7; D may be TRBD1 (6 bases). Trimming took 6 bases from V and 0 from J, leaving 18 bases between them. This CDR3 has 16 amino acids. CDR1 MDHEN and CDR2 SYDVKM come from the germline V gene. The CDR3 protein is CASSPPDRTSSYEQYF. In DNA, the CDR3 is TGTGCCAGCAGCCCTCCTGACAGGACGAGCTCCTACGAGCAGTACTTC.

The sample holds a few counts of this clone. The sample contains more than one DNA sequence encoding this CDR3. The chain has TRBV9 and TRBJ2-1; 8 bases agree with TRBD2. Germline V CDR1 and CDR2: SGDLS, YYNGEE. Trimming at V came to 0 bases and at J to 9 bases, leaving 2 bases not matched to a gene. This CDR3 comprises 13 residues. As DNA, the CDR3 is TGTGCCAGCAGCGTAGGCAGCGGGAGTGAGCAGTTCTTC. It specifies CASSVGSGSEQFF.

J is TRBJ2-7 and V is TRBV28; no clear D. The CDR3 runs to 14 residues. Trimming removed 5 bases from V and 3 bases from J, with 14 bases in between. Per the germline V gene, CDR1 is MDHEN and CDR2 is SYDVKM. CDR3 amino acids: CASSMQPAYYEQYV. The CDR3 region has the DNA TGTGCCAGCAGTATGCAACCAGCCTACTACGAGCAGTACGTC.

The CDR3 DNA is TGTGCCAGCAGCTCCCGGACAGGGGACTATGGCTACACCTTC. Protein sequence: CASSSRTGDYGYTF. The rearrangement joins TRBV7-2 to TRBJ1-2, with 9 bases aligning to TRBD1. V lost 4 bases and J lost 3; bases outside the gene matches: 3. The CDR3 has 14 residues. From germline, CDR1 is SGHTA and CDR2 FQGNSA.

The chain carries TRBV28 and TRBJ2-3, with D tentatively TRBD2 (6 bases). The V gene's germline CDR1 is MDHEN and CDR2 SYDVKM. The CDR3 is 13 amino acids. Trimming took 3 bases from V and 5 from J, leaving 9 bases between them. The chain's CDR3 is CASSLRGVDTQYF. The CDR3 nucleotides are TGTGCCAGCAGTTTGCGGGGAGTAGATACGCAGTATTTT.

The genes are TRBV4-2 and TRBJ2-5, with TRBD2 identical over 8 bases. Germline V gene lookup returns CDR1 LGHNA and CDR2 YNFKEQ. There are 15 residues in the CDR3. Unmatched junction bases numbered 3, after V lost 0 bases and J lost 3 bases. CDR3 DNA sequence: TGTGCCAGCAGCCAAGACTGGACTAGCAAAGAGACCCAGTACTTC. Translated, it gives CASSQDWTSKETQYF.

The table lists this clone with a few counts. V usage is TRBV6-5 and J usage is TRBJ1-3; D may be TRBD1 (5 bases). The V end was cut by 3 bases, the J end by 0 bases, with 12 bases between. The CDR3 extends over 16 amino acids. The V gene's germline CDR1 is MNHEY and CDR2 SVGAGI. The DNA of the CDR3 is TGTGCCAGCAGTTATAGGCAGGGTTACTCTGGAAACACCATATATTTT. Its translation is CASSYRQGYSGNTIYF.

This clone was observed a handful of times. The rearrangement joins TRBV5-4 to TRBJ1-1; the match to TRBD1 covers 10 bases. Germline values: CDR1 SGHNT, CDR2 YYREEE (reference sequence). The length of the CDR3 is 16 residues. V lost 1 base and J lost 3; bases outside the gene matches: 6. CDR3 coding DNA: TGTGCCAGCAGCTTGCCCGGGACAGGGGATTACACTGAAGCTTTCTTT. It yields the protein CASSLPGTGDYTEAFF. Full variable domain (rest looked up from reference TRBV5-4 and TRBJ1-1): ETGVTQSPTHLIKTRGQQVTLRCSSQSGHNTVSWYQQALGQGPQFIFQYYREEENGRGNFPPRFSGLQFPNYSSELNVNALELDDSALYLCASSLPGTGDYTEAFFGQGTRLTVV.

The CDR3 DNA is TGTGCCAGCAGTTTAGGCAGGGGGCTAGGTCAGCCCCAGCATTTT. Translation gives CASSLGRGLGQPQHF. This chain links TRBV27 with TRBJ1-5, with TRBD1 identical over 8 bases. Trimming at V came to 2 bases and at J to 6 bases, leaving 6 bases not matched to a gene. Germline V gives CDR1 MNHEY, CDR2 SMNVEV (reference sequence). The CDR3 covers 15 residues.

This chain connects TRBV27 to TRBJ2-1; D not resolved. CDR1 MNHEY and CDR2 SMNVEV come from the germline V gene (reference sequence). CDR3 length equals 11 residues. V shed 6 bases and J shed 4 bases, with 4 bases lying between them. The CDR3 protein is CASRTYNEQFF. CDR3 DNA sequence: TGTGCCAGCAGAACTTACAATGAGCAGTTCTTC.

The V call is TRBV7-2, the J call TRBJ1-5, with a weak D call TRBD1 (5 bases). Germline values: CDR1 SGHTA, CDR2 FQGNSA. This CDR3 contains 14 residues. V dropped 1 base and J dropped 2 bases, with 6 bases sitting between them. CDR3 sequence (DNA): TGTGCCAGCAGCTTAGTAGGGGGCAATCAGCCCCAGCATTTT. It codes for CASSLVGGNQPQHF.

Regarding this clone: At the DNA level, this CDR3 is encoded by other sequences in the same sample as well. The chain carries TRBV11-2 and TRBJ1-5, with 8 bases fitting TRBD1. Germline CDR1 is SGHAT and CDR2 is FQNNGV. V lost 3 bases, J lost 5 bases, and 0 bases stayed unmatched. This CDR3 contains 13 residues. The CDR3 nucleotides read TGTGCCAGCAGCTTGGACAGGGATCAGCCCCAGCATTTT. Its protein is CASSLDRDQPQHF.

The chain links TRBV5-8 to TRBJ2-1; D gene ambiguous. This CDR3 has 10 residues. Germline CDR1 and CDR2: SGHTS and YDEGEE. V lost 6 bases and J 7 bases, leaving 5 bases between the germline ends. The CDR3: CASTLNEQFF. Written as DNA, the CDR3 is TGTGCCAGCACCCTTAATGAGCAGTTCTTC.

CDR3 residues: CASSIRVRAEKLFF. CDR3 nucleotides: TGTGCCAGTAGTATCAGGGTTCGGGCTGAAAAACTGTTTTTT. The chain joins TRBV19 to TRBJ1-4, with D perhaps TRBD1 (5 bases). The V and J ends lost 3 bases and 7 bases respectively, with 12 bases between them. The CDR3 runs 14 residues. In germline, CDR1 is LNHDA, CDR2 SQIVND (reference sequence).

This clone appeared a few times. The V and J genes are TRBV2 and TRBJ2-7; 11 nucleotides agree with TRBD1. The V and J ends lost 7 bases and 4 bases, in that order; junction bases with no gene match: 12. Germline values: CDR1 SNHLY, CDR2 FYNNEI. The CDR3 is made up of 16 amino acids. In nucleotides, the CDR3 is TGTGCCAGCAAACGCGGGCGGACAGGGGGCCTATACGAGCAGTACGTC. This translates into CASKRGRTGGLYEQYV.